This TCR delta chain came from a study of gamma-delta T cells after stem cell transplantation. Remarks on this clone: The protein that TCRdb holds for this DNA derives from a much larger clone and differs from the translated DNA at residue 13, which likely indicates a read error; the protein shown here is translated from the DNA.

TCRdb reprocessed the RT-PCR reads through CATT. Of approximately 5,000 delta-chain clones in the sample, roughly 2% were seen once. This CDR3 comprises 18 residues. The germline V gene encodes CDR1 GEAIGNYY and CDR2 EKD. V lost 1 base, J lost 3 bases, and 15 bases stayed unmatched. This receptor was identified in a human donor. It is not recorded whose cells these are; they may come from a transplant donor. The chain is built from TRDV2 and TRDJ1, with TRDD3 matching 8 bases. The sample comprised gamma-delta T cells. The CDR3 loop is CACDTVMLGETRSDKLIF. CDR3 DNA sequence: TGTGCCTGTGACACAGTTATGCTGGGGGAAACCCGGTCCGATAAACTCATCTTT.